This T cell receptor (beta chain) originates from a study of blood T cells in healthy people across ages. CDR3 length: 12 residues. Trimming pared 6 bases from V and 7 bases from J, leaving 13 bases between. Through a sample-barcoded 5' primer and a J-beta primer mix, a second PCR was run for about 6 to 11 cycles. Every sample produced at least 2.5 million CDR3-containing paired-end reads. TCRdb redid the calling of the 5' RACE reads with MiXCR, one entry per CDR3 protein. The sample consists of more than 700,000 distinct CDR3 sequences, roughly 46% of them appearing once. The study's findings and limits: Estimated diversity across one million T cells was deemed an underestimate.

Remarks on this clonotype: Its matching antigen is unknown.

The receptor was isolated from an older man in good health. This chain links TRBV12-3 or TRBV12-4 with TRBJ2-7, with D unresolved. Sequencing used blood. CDR3: CASSKNPTEQYF. CDR3 in DNA: TGTGCCAGCAGCAAGAACCCTACGGAGCAGTACTTC.